This T cell receptor (beta chain) was obtained from a study of control samples from healthy donors and cancer patients. TCRdb's copy holds only in-frame clones and misses some; the assay was immunoSEQ multiplex PCR. The sample lists about 190,000 clones, about 90% occurring once. Germline-derived CDR1 and CDR2 are SGDLS and YYNGEE. CDR3 length equals 15 residues. V lost 0 bases and J 4 bases, leaving 10 bases between the germline ends. The specimen sequenced was blood. The TCR was taken from a man aged 25 to 40 in good health. V gene TRBV9 combines with J gene TRBJ2-2, with a weak D call TRBD1 (5 bases). For the CDR3, the DNA is TGTGCCAGCAGCGTAGACCAGGGTCGCACCGGGGAGCTGTTTTTT. This codes for CASSVDQGRTGELFF.